A selection of T cell receptor beta chains follows, all from one sample in a study of neurological immune-mediated disorders. MiXCR was run by TCRdb on the 5' RACE reads, yielding one entry per CDR3 protein. The sample lists about 66,000 distinct CDR3 sequences, 3% to 4% occurring once. The sequenced material came from PBMCs. Receptors originate from a man aged 35-49 years with multiple sclerosis. Both conserved end residues are part of each CDR3. D genes are given only for firm matches. Clone sizes are given selectively: once, few, many, or a class where the clone is expanded.

>TRBJ2-7|many|TRBD1|TRBV5-1
TGCGCCAGCAGCTCGGGACAGGGAGGAAGCGAGCAGTACTTC
CASSSGQGGSEQYF
>TRBJ1-5|many|NA|TRBV4-2
TGTGCCAGCAGCCAAGATGCGGCGCAGGGTTATCAGCCCCAGCATTTT
CASSQDAAQGYQPQHF
>TRBJ1-2|many|NA|TRBV20-1
TGCAGTGCTAGAGACGCGGCTGGCCCCTATGGCTACACCTTC
CSARDAAGPYGYTF
>TRBJ2-2|few|NA|TRBV9
TGTGCCAGCAGCTCAATGGGGGGGCGCAACACCGGGGAGCTGTTTTTT
CASSSMGGRNTGELFF
>TRBJ1-5|many|NA|TRBV10-3
TGTGCCATCAGTGATGCCCCCCTTTCCCAGGGGAATCAGCCCCAGCATTTT
CAISDAPLSQGNQPQHF
>TRBJ2-7|many|TRBD2|TRBV5-1
TGCGCCAGCAGCTCCGGGGGGACGGAGACCTACGAGCAGTACTTC
CASSSGGTETYEQYF
>TRBJ1-2|many|NA|TRBV9
TGTGCCAGCAGCCCTTTGGGGGGCAATCACTATGGCTACACCTTC
CASSPLGGNHYGYTF
>TRBJ2-1|many|NA|TRBV7-9
TGTGCCAGCAGCTCTACGGGGAATGAGCAGTTCTTC
CASSSTGNEQFF
>TRBJ2-1|many|TRBD2|TRBV7-2
TGTGCCAGCAGCTTAGGTGGGACTAGGAATTCCAATGAGCAGTTCTTC
CASSLGGTRNSNEQFF
>TRBJ2-7|many|NA|TRBV5-6
TGTGCCAGCAGCCCCCTCGCGATCCGCTCCGAGCAGTACTTC
CASSPLAIRSEQYF
>TRBJ2-5|many|NA|TRBV5-1
TGCGCCAGCACTCATGGTGAGACCCAGTACTTC
CASTHGETQYF
>TRBJ1-3|many|NA|TRBV12-3/TRBV12-4
TGTGCCAGCAGTTTGTCCCGGATCGGAAACACCATATATTTT
CASSLSRIGNTIYF
>TRBJ2-7|many|TRBD1|TRBV12-3/TRBV12-4
TGTGCCAGCAGCCAGGGGACAGGGGCCCACGAGCAGTACTTC
CASSQGTGAHEQYF
>TRBJ1-1|NA|NA|TRBV4-1
TGCGCCAGCAGCCAAGAAATATACCCAGGGATAGGTACTGAAGCTTTCTTT
CASSQEIYPGIGTEAFF